The rows below give T cell receptor beta chains drawn from one sample of a study of technical replicates of blood from a handful of donors. Clones were sequenced by immunoSEQ multiplex PCR, and TCRdb holds only the in-frame ones, with some missing. The repertoire holds around 70,000 clones, with over 85% as singletons. The source material was T cells isolated from PBMCs. These receptors were collected from a human donor in good health. Each CDR3 is given with its conserved first and last residue. The order of the fields is D gene, J gene, V gene, clone size, CDR3 protein, CDR3 DNA. A D gene is named only where the DNA matches it firmly. The size entry is marked missing in some rows and otherwise reads once, few, many or a size class.

TRBD2	TRBJ2-1	TRBV5-6	-	CASSFPLGSSGLAENEQFF	TGTGCCAGCAGCTTCCCCCTCGGTTCCTCGGGACTAGCGGAGAATGAGCAGTTCTTC
-	TRBJ2-5	TRBV5-4	-	CASSSRGSETQYF	TGTGCCAGCAGCTCTAGGGGCTCGGAGACCCAGTACTTC
-	TRBJ2-3	TRBV28	-	CASSGTQGNADTQYF	TGTGCCAGCAGTGGAACCCAGGGTAACGCAGATACGCAGTATTTT
TRBD1	TRBJ1-1	TRBV19	-	CASSNSQGATEAFF	TGTGCCAGTAGTAACTCGCAGGGGGCGACTGAAGCTTTCTTT
-	TRBJ2-2	TRBV9	-	CASSTTLVPDPGELFF	TGTGCCAGCAGCACGACCCTAGTACCAGATCCCGGGGAGCTGTTTTTT
TRBD2	TRBJ2-7	TRBV2	-	CASSPIAGEQYF	TGTGCCAGCAGTCCAATAGCGGGAGAGCAGTACTTC
TRBD2	TRBJ2-2	TRBV27	-	CASSLLGGGGELFF	TGTGCCAGCAGTTTACTGGGCGGGGGTGGGGAGCTGTTTTTT
TRBD2	TRBJ2-3	TRBV10-1	-	CASSEGLAGLWTQYF	TGCGCCAGCAGTGAGGGACTAGCGGGACTCTGGACGCAGTATTTT
TRBD1	TRBJ2-7	TRBV7-2	-	CASSPKGQGVAYEQYF	TGTGCCAGCAGCCCCAAGGGACAGGGGGTGGCCTACGAGCAGTACTTC
-	TRBJ2-7	TRBV28	-	CASSFTGYEQYF	TGTGCCAGCAGTTTTACGGGCTACGAGCAGTACTTC
-	TRBJ2-7	TRBV6-5	once	CASSYLSEQYF	TGTGCCAGCAGTTACTTGAGCGAGCAGTACTTC
TRBD1	TRBJ2-1	TRBV6-5	-	CASSPQGLVNEQFF	TGTGCCAGCAGTCCACAGGGGTTAGTGAATGAGCAGTTCTTC
TRBD1	TRBJ2-7	TRBV5-1	-	CASSLNRGNEQYF	TGCGCCAGCAGCTTAAACAGGGGAAACGAGCAGTACTTC
-	TRBJ1-3	TRBV4-3	-	CASSLTRGGTGNTIYF	TGCGCCAGCAGCCTCACTAGGGGGGGGACTGGAAACACCATATATTTT
TRBD1	TRBJ1-2	TRBV2	-	CASSRGRAGGYTF	TGTGCCAGCAGCAGGGGGCGCGCGGGTGGCTACACCTTC
-	TRBJ1-1	TRBV29-1	-	CSAIMNTEAFF	TGCAGCGCCATCATGAACACTGAAGCTTTCTTT
TRBD1	TRBJ1-2	TRBV23-1	-	CASSHGQANYGYTF	TGCGCCAGCAGTCACGGACAGGCCAACTATGGCTACACCTTC
TRBD1	TRBJ1-3	TRBV7-3	-	CASSKRQGTIGNTIYF	TGTGCCAGCAGCAAGAGACAGGGAACGATCGGAAACACCATATATTTT
TRBD2	TRBJ2-1	TRBV5-1	-	CASSTGGGSSYNEQFF	TGCGCCAGCAGCACGGGGGGGGGAAGCTCCTACAATGAGCAGTTCTTC
-	TRBJ2-7	TRBV27	-	CASSLFRTANYEQYF	TGTGCCAGCAGTTTATTCAGGACAGCAAATTACGAGCAGTACTTC
-	TRBJ2-6	TRBV27	once	CASSLASGANVLTF	TGTGCCAGCAGTCTAGCCTCTGGGGCCAACGTCCTGACTTTC
-	TRBJ2-5	TRBV27	once	CASSSSRETQYF	TGTGCCAGCAGTTCGTCGAGGGAGACCCAGTACTTC
TRBD1	TRBJ1-5	TRBV30	-	CAWSAGGWQPQHF	TGTGCCTGGAGTGCAGGGGGCTGGCAGCCCCAGCATTTT
TRBD1	TRBJ1-1	TRBV28	-	CASSSGTGNRDTEAFF	TGTGCCAGCAGTTCTGGGACAGGGAATAGGGACACTGAAGCTTTCTTT
-	TRBJ2-7	TRBV6-1	once	CASKQIDRLYEQYF	TGTGCCAGCAAGCAAATCGACAGGCTCTACGAGCAGTACTTC
-	TRBJ2-3	TRBV13	-	CASSLGLSVTDTQYF	TGTGCCAGCAGCTTAGGCCTATCGGTTACAGATACGCAGTATTTT
TRBD2	TRBJ2-7	TRBV30	-	CAWSPIAGVRSYEQYF	TGTGCCTGGAGTCCAATAGCGGGAGTGCGCTCCTACGAGCAGTACTTC
-	TRBJ2-7	TRBV13	-	CASSRGGSGEQYF	TGTGCCAGCAGCCGGGGAGGAAGCGGCGAGCAGTACTTC
-	TRBJ2-7	TRBV19	-	CASSIVGDNYEQYF	TGTGCCAGTAGTATAGTAGGGGACAACTACGAGCAGTACTTC
TRBD1	TRBJ2-7	TRBV10-1	-	CARQGLYEQYF	TGCGCCAGACAGGGGCTTTACGAGCAGTACTTC
-	TRBJ2-7	TRBV7-9	-	CASSPPHGPNSYEQYF	TGTGCCAGCAGCCCCCCCCACGGTCCAAACTCCTACGAGCAGTACTTC
-	TRBJ1-1	TRBV7-9	-	CASSLVFGNTEAFF	TGTGCCAGCAGCTTAGTATTCGGGAACACTGAAGCTTTCTTT
TRBD2	TRBJ2-2	TRBV25-1	-	CASRRASGISGELFF	TGTGCCAGCAGGAGGGCTAGCGGGATTAGCGGGGAGCTGTTTTTT
TRBD1	TRBJ1-1	TRBV4-2	-	CASSQDATGAKTEAFF	TGTGCCAGCAGCCAAGATGCGACAGGGGCTAAGACTGAAGCTTTCTTT
-	TRBJ2-7	TRBV27	-	CASSLMGRTPYEQYF	TGTGCCAGCAGTCTAATGGGCAGGACTCCCTACGAGCAGTACTTC
TRBD1	TRBJ2-2	TRBV4-1	-	CASSSGTGNTGELFF	TGCGCCAGCAGCTCCGGGACAGGGAACACCGGGGAGCTGTTTTTT
-	TRBJ1-2	TRBV6-5	-	CASIDPGGLHRGYTF	TGTGCCAGCATCGACCCGGGGGGGCTCCACAGGGGCTACACCTTC
-	TRBJ2-2	TRBV19	once	CASSMYSNTGELFF	TGTGCCAGTAGTATGTACAGTAACACCGGGGAGCTGTTTTTT
TRBD2	TRBJ2-5	TRBV6-1	-	CASSDGLAGGGETQYF	TGTGCCAGCAGTGACGGATTAGCGGGAGGAGGAGAGACCCAGTACTTC
TRBD2	TRBJ2-7	TRBV5-6	-	CASSLEFAGEDYEQYF	TGTGCCAGCAGCTTGGAGTTCGCGGGGGAGGACTACGAGCAGTACTTC
-	TRBJ1-4	TRBV11-2	-	CASSYRQDATNEKLFF	TGTGCCAGCAGCTACAGACAGGACGCAACTAATGAAAAACTGTTTTTT
TRBD1	TRBJ2-2	TRBV28	-	CASNIPRQGASGELFF	TGTGCCAGCAACATCCCGCGACAGGGGGCAAGCGGGGAGCTGTTTTTT